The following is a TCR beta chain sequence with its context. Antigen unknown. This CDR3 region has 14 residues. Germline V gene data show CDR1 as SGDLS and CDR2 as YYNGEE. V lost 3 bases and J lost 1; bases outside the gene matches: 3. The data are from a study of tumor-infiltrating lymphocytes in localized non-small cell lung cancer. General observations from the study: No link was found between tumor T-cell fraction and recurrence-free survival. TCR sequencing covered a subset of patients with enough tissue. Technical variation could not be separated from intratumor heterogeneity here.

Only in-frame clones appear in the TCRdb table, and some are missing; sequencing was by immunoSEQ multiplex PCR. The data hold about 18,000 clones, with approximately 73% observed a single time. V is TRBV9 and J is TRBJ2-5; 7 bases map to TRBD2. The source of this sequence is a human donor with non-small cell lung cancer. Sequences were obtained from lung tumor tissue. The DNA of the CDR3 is TGTGCCAGCAGCGCTTCGGGGGGCCAAGAGACCCAGTACTTC. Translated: CASSASGGQETQYF.